The 26 T cell receptor beta chains listed next were all sequenced from one sample in a study of tumor-infiltrating lymphocytes in localized non-small cell lung cancer. The table came from immunoSEQ multiplex PCR; TCRdb's copy has only in-frame clones and leaves some out. The sample has some 30,000 clones; 75% to 90% are singletons. Sequencing was performed on lung tumor tissue. Receptors originate from a human donor with non-small cell lung cancer.

The CDR3 reads CASSETGWSSPLHF. The CDR3 DNA sequence: TGTGCCAGCAGTGAGACAGGGTGGAGTTCACCCCTCCACTTT. V gene TRBV6-4 combines with J gene TRBJ1-6; 7 bases are shared with TRBD1. CDR1 is MRHNA, CDR2 SNTAGT, per germline. This CDR3 has 14 amino acids. Trimming took 3 bases from V and 9 from J; bases not matched to a gene: 5.

The CDR3 DNA follows: TGTGCCAGCAGCCGCGGCGCGGGAGAGGGGGGGGAGCAGTTCTTC. Translating it yields CASSRGAGEGGEQFF. This chain uses TRBV7-2 with TRBJ2-1; the D gene is possibly TRBD2 (7 bases). Germline lookup yields CDR1 SGHTA and CDR2 FQGNSA. The CDR3 sequence is 15 residues long. V lost 5 bases and J lost 10, with 21 bases in between.

The chain combines TRBV18 with TRBJ2-7, with 7 bases fitting TRBD2. Germline trimming cut 6 bases from V and 5 bases from J; bases unmatched to any gene: 10. CDR1 and CDR2 (germline): KGHSH, LQKENI. The CDR3 covers 14 residues. The CDR3 DNA reads as TGTGCCAGCTCGGGGGGGGTGGGCACCGACGAGCAGTACTTC. It translates to CASSGGVGTDEQYF.

The V call is TRBV9, the J call TRBJ2-2; no clear D gene. Looked up from germline, CDR1 is SGDLS and CDR2 is YYNGEE. CDR3 length equals 16 residues. V was cut by 4 bases and J by 3 bases, with 16 bases left in between. CDR3 sequence reads: CASSSPTGQHTGELFF. CDR3 in DNA: TGTGCCAGCAGCTCCCCTACCGGGCAGCACACCGGGGAGCTGTTTTTT.

Written as DNA, the CDR3 is TGCAGCGTGGAACAGGGGCCCAATCAGCCCCAGCATTTT. Encoded protein: CSVEQGPNQPQHF. The chain couples TRBV29-1 to TRBJ1-5; 7 positions agree with TRBD1. CDR1 is SQVTM and CDR2 is ANQGSEA in the germline V gene. V trimming: 6 bases; J trimming: 3 bases; junction bases outside the gene matches: 5. The CDR3 contains 13 residues.

This clone was seen only once. The chain combines TRBV5-6 with TRBJ2-7; 7 positions match TRBD1. Germline V CDR1 and CDR2: SGHDT, YYEEEE. The CDR3 is made up of 13 amino acids. V dropped 5 bases and J dropped 1; count of bases not matched to a gene: 3. Here the CDR3 reads CASRSDRSYEQYF. In DNA form, the CDR3 reads TGTGCCAGCAGATCGGACAGGTCCTACGAGCAGTACTTC.

Only one count was recorded for this clone. This chain links TRBV11-3 with TRBJ1-6; possible D gene TRBD1, 6 bases. From germline, CDR1 is SGHNT and CDR2 YENEEA. V lost 6 bases and J lost 7, with 13 bases in between. The CDR3 spans 14 residues. CDR3 DNA sequence: TGTGCCAGCAGTGAGGGGGTTCCCAATTCACCCCTCCACTTT. It specifies CASSEGVPNSPLHF.

The V call is TRBV4-2, the J call TRBJ2-7; D call uncertain. The V gene lost 2 bases and the J gene lost 4 bases, with 12 bases spanning the gap. This CDR3 spans 14 amino acids. CDR1 and CDR2 (germline): LGHNA, YNFKEQ. CDR3 bases: TGTGCCAGCAGCCAACCACAAGACGGATACGAGCAGTACTTC. This gives the protein CASSQPQDGYEQYF.

The chain carries TRBV29-1 and TRBJ1-2; D remains unclear. The CDR3 has 11 amino acids. V was trimmed by 4 bases and J by 5 bases, leaving 8 bases between them. CDR1 and CDR2 from the germline V gene are SQVTM and ANQGSEA. CDR3 DNA sequence: TGCAGCGTTGTAACGAATTATGGCTACACCTTC. Amino acids: CSVVTNYGYTF.

V and J are TRBV2 and TRBJ2-1; D may be TRBD1 (5 bases). V was pared by 4 bases and J by 7 bases, with 11 bases between. CDR3 length equals 13 residues. CDR1 and CDR2 from the germline V gene are SNHLY and FYNNEI. CDR3 residues: CASSGPGPNEQFF. CDR3 coding DNA: TGTGCCAGCAGTGGGCCAGGGCCAAATGAGCAGTTCTTC.

The gene calls are TRBV30 and TRBJ2-1; perhaps D is TRBD1 or TRBD2 (5 bases each). Per germline, CDR1 GTSNPN and CDR2 SVGIG (reference sequence). Trimming shortened V by 2 bases and J by 1 base, and 15 bases separated the two germline ends. The CDR3 loop spans 16 amino acids. The CDR3 sequence is CAWSPGTDGSYNEQFF. As DNA, the CDR3 is TGTGCCTGGAGTCCCGGGACCGACGGTTCCTACAATGAGCAGTTCTTC.

With respect to this clone: Relative to the germline gene, one junction end is altered; a read error may explain this. The chain carries TRBV5-1 and TRBJ2-1; tentatively, D is TRBD2 (7 bases). The CDR3 totals 16 residues. The germline V gene encodes CDR1 SGHRS and CDR2 YFSETQ. CDR3 sequence: CASTIGGGSGYSEQFF. The CDR3 bases are TGCGCCAGCACCATAGGGGGGGGGTCTGGGTACAGTGAGCAGTTCTTC.

The gene calls are TRBV9 and TRBJ2-6; D is unclear. This CDR3 is 13 amino acids long. The V gene lost 0 bases and the J gene lost 2 bases, with 0 bases spanning the gap. In germline, CDR1 is SGDLS, CDR2 YYNGEE. The CDR3 here is CASSVAGANVLTF. CDR3 bases: TGTGCCAGCAGCGTAGCTGGGGCCAACGTCCTGACTTTC.

The chain combines TRBV6-6 with TRBJ2-3; the D gene is possibly TRBD1 (5 bases). This CDR3 spans 15 amino acids. The V end lost 2 bases, the J end lost 0 bases, and 9 bases lay between the germline ends. Germline values: CDR1 MNHNY, CDR2 SVGAGI (reference sequence). The CDR3 nucleotides are TGTGCCAGCAGTTACATGGGGCAGAGCACAGATACGCAGTATTTT. Its translation is CASSYMGQSTDTQYF.

The rearrangement links TRBV29-1 to TRBJ2-7; 10 bases agree with TRBD1. Germline V gene data show CDR1 as SQVTM and CDR2 as ANQGSEA. The junction had 3 bases not matched to a gene; V was cut back by 3 bases and J by 1 base. The CDR3 has 14 amino acids. The CDR3 DNA reads as TGCAGCGTTGAGGGACAGGGGCCTTCCTACGAGCAGTACTTC. Its protein product is CSVEGQGPSYEQYF.

This clone was observed once. J is TRBJ2-1 and V is TRBV7-3; 13 bases line up with TRBD2. The ends lost 5 bases at V and 13 bases at J; junction bases unmatched: 8. This CDR3 is 14 amino acids long. Germline V lookup: CDR1 SGHTA, CDR2 FQGTGA. This CDR3 reads CASSGTRTSGGQFF. For the CDR3, the DNA is TGTGCCAGCAGCGGTACCCGGACTAGCGGGGGCCAGTTCTTC.

J is TRBJ1-5 and V is TRBV6-6; no firm D call. The germline V gene encodes CDR1 MNHNY and CDR2 SVGAGI (reference sequence). The CDR3 length is 15 residues. V was pared by 0 bases and J by 4 bases, with 10 bases between. The CDR3 bases are TGTGCCAGCAGTTACTCGGCGGGCCCTAATCAGCCCCAGCATTTT. The encoded protein is CASSYSAGPNQPQHF.

This chain uses TRBV12-5 with TRBJ1-2; tentatively, D is TRBD1 (5 bases). The V end lost 4 bases, the J end lost 2 bases, and 8 bases lay between the germline ends. In germline, CDR1 is LGHNT, CDR2 FRNRAP. The CDR3 totals 13 residues. In DNA, the CDR3 is TGTGCTAGTGGTTACGGGGGGAACTATGGCTACACCTTC. It codes for CASGYGGNYGYTF. Full variable domain (outside the CDR3, taken from reference TRBV12-5 and TRBJ1-2): DARVTQTPRHKVTEMGQEVTMRCQPILGHNTVFWYRQTMMQGLELLAYFRNRAPLDDSGMPKDRFSAEMPDATLATLKIQPSEPRDSAVYFCASGYGGNYGYTFGSGTRLTVV.

This chain connects TRBV7-2 to TRBJ1-1, with unresolved D. The V end lost 0 bases, the J end lost 11 bases, and 10 bases lay between the germline ends. This CDR3 region has 12 residues. Germline V lookup: CDR1 SGHTA, CDR2 FQGNSA. This chain's CDR3 is CASSLAGGRAFF. CDR3 sequence (DNA): TGTGCCAGCAGCTTAGCAGGAGGGAGGGCTTTCTTT.

The V and J genes are TRBV27 and TRBJ2-3; weak D call: TRBD2 (6 bases). CDR1 and CDR2 from the germline V gene are MNHEY and SMNVEV (reference sequence). This CDR3 has 14 residues. The V end lost 6 bases, the J end lost 3 bases, and 13 bases lay between the germline ends. In DNA, the CDR3 is TGTGCCAGCAGGGGGCCCCGGGGGACAGATACGCAGTATTTT. Translated, it gives CASRGPRGTDTQYF.

The chain carries TRBV25-1 and TRBJ1-2, with D unclear. CDR1 is MGHDK, CDR2 SYGVNS, per germline. The CDR3 is made up of 12 amino acids. Trimming cost V 2 bases and J 0 bases, with 1 base left between them. The CDR3 DNA reads TGTGCCAGCAGTGAACCTAACTATGGCTACACCTTC. Protein product: CASSEPNYGYTF.

The rearrangement links TRBV11-3 to TRBJ1-5, with a weak D call TRBD1 (5 bases). In germline, CDR1 is SGHNT, CDR2 YENEEA. The germline V and J ends were trimmed by 5 bases and 0 bases, with 8 bases remaining between them. The CDR3 contains 14 residues. CDR3 nucleotides: TGTGCCAGCAGCGGACACTATAGCAATCAGCCCCAGCATTTT. It encodes CASSGHYSNQPQHF.

To note about this clone: The germline gene is not matched at one end of the junction; a read error may be the cause. The chain links TRBV7-7 to TRBJ2-5; tentative D call: TRBD1 (5 bases). Germline V gene sequence: CDR1 SSHAT, CDR2 FNYEAQ (reference sequence). The CDR3 sequence is 14 residues long. CDR3 DNA sequence: TGTGCTAGCAGCTACTCCCCCCAGGGAGAGACCCAGTACTTC. Protein product: CASSYSPQGETQYF. Full variable domain (outside the CDR3, taken from reference TRBV7-7 and TRBJ2-5): GAGVSQSPRYKVTKRGQDVTLRCDPISSHATLYWYQQALGQGPEFLTYFNYEAQPDKSGLPSDRFSAERPEGSISTLTIQRTEQRDSAMYRCASSYSPQGETQYFGPGTRLLVL.

The CDR3 sequence is CASSFGGPGPLEQYF. CDR3 nucleotide sequence: TGTGCCAGCAGCTTCGGCGGACCTGGGCCGCTCGAGCAGTACTTC. The chain couples TRBV11-3 to TRBJ2-7, with unresolved D. This CDR3 spans 15 amino acids. With 3 bases removed from V and 6 bases from J, the gap between germline ends came to 18 bases. Per germline, CDR1 SGHNT and CDR2 YENEEA.

The table lists this clone with a few counts. The rearrangement joins TRBV4-2 to TRBJ1-1; D gene ambiguous. The germline CDR1 and CDR2 sequences are LGHNA and YNFKEQ. This CDR3 has 15 residues. With 0 bases removed from V and 1 base from J, the gap between germline ends came to 9 bases. The CDR3: CASSQDQAENTEAFF. The DNA for the CDR3 is TGTGCCAGCAGCCAAGATCAGGCGGAGAACACTGAAGCTTTCTTT.

This clone showed up just a few times. The J gene is TRBJ2-2, the V gene TRBV12-5, with D possibly being TRBD2 (5 bases). CDR1 and CDR2 from the germline V gene are LGHNT and FRNRAP. The CDR3 consists of 14 residues. V was pared by 7 bases and J by 6 bases, with 15 bases between. Here the CDR3 reads CASEPGGAPGELFF. CDR3 bases: TGTGCTAGTGAGCCAGGAGGAGCCCCCGGGGAGCTGTTTTTT.